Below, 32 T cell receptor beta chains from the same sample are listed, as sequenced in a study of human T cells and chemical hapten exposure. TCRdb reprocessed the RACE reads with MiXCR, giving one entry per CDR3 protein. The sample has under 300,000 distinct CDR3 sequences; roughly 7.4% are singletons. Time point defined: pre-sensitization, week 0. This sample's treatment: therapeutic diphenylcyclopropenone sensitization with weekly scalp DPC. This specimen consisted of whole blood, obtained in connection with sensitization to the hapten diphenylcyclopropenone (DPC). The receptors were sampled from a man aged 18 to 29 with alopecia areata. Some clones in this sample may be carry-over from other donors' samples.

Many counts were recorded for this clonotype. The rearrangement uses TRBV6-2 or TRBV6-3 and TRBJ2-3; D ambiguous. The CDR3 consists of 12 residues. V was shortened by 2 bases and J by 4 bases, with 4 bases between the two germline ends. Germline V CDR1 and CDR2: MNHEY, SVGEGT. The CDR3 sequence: CASSYNADTQYF. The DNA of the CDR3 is TGTGCCAGCAGTTACAATGCAGATACGCAGTATTTT.

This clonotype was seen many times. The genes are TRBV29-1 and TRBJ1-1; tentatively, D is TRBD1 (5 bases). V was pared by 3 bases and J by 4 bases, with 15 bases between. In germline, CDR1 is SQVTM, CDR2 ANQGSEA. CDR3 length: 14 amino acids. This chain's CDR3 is CSVDGLFGGTEAFF. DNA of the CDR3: TGCAGCGTTGACGGGCTGTTTGGGGGCACTGAAGCTTTCTTT.

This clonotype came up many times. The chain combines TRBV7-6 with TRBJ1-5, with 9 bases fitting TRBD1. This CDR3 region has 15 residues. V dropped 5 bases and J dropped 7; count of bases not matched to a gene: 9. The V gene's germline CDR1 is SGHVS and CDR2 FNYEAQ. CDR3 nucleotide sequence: TGTGCCAGCAGCGCGGACAGGGGCGATAACCAGCCCCAGCATTTT. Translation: CASSADRGDNQPQHF.

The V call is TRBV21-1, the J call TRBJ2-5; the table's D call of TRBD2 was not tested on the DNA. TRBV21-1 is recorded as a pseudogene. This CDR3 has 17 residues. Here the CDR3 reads CASSRPGCGGAKETQYF. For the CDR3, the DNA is TGTGCCAGCAGCCGGCCAGGCTGCGGGGGGGCCAAAGAGACCCAGTACTTC.

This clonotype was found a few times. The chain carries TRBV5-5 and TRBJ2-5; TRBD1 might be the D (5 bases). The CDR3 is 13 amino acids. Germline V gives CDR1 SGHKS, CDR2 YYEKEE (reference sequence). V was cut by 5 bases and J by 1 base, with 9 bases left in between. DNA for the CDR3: TGTGCCAGCAGTACGGACACCCAAGAGACCCAGTACTTC. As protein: CASSTDTQETQYF. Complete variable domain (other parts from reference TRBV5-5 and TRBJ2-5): DAGVTQSPTHLIKTRGQQVTLRCSPISGHKSVSWYQQVLGQGPQFIFQYYEKEERGRGNFPDRFSARQFPNYSSELNVNALLLGDSALYLCASSTDTQETQYFGPGTRLLVL.

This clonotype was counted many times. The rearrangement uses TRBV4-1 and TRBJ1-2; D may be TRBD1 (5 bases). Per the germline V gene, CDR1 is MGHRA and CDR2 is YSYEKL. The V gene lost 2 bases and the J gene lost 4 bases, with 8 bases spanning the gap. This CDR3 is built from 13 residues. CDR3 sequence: CASSQTGGYGYTF. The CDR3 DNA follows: TGCGCCAGCAGCCAAACAGGAGGCTATGGCTACACCTTC.

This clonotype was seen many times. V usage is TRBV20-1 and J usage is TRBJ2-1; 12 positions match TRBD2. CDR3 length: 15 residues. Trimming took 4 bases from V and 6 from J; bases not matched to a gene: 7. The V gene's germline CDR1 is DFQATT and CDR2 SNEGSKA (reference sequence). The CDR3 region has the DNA TGCAGTGCTACCCTAGCGGGGGGGCTCGGCAATGAGCAGTTCTTC. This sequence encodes CSATLAGGLGNEQFF.

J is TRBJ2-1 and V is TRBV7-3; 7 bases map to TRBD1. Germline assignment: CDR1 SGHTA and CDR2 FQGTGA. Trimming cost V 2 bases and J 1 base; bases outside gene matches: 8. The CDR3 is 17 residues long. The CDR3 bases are TGTGCCAGCAGCTTAGGGATAGGGGGCCCTTCCTACAATGAGCAGTTCTTC. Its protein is CASSLGIGGPSYNEQFF.

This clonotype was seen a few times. CDR3 residues: CASTSGEETQYF. CDR3 coding DNA: TGTGCCAGCACGTCGGGGGAAGAGACCCAGTACTTC. The chain carries TRBV28 and TRBJ2-5, with D maybe TRBD2 (6 bases). Germline CDR1 and CDR2: MDHEN and SYDVKM. V was clipped by 7 bases and J by 3 bases, with 9 bases between them. The CDR3 spans 12 residues.

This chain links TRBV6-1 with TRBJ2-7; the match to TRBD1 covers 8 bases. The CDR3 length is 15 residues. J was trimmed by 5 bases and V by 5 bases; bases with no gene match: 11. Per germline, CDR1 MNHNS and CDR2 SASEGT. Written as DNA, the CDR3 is TGTGCCAGCAGTAACGGACAGGGAGAGGTAGACGAGCAGTACGTC. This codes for CASSNGQGEVDEQYV.

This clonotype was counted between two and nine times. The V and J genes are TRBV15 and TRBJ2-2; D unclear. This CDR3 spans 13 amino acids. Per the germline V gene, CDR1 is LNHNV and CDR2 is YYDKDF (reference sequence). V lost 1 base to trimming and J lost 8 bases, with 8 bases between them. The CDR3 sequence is CATSRVEQGELFF. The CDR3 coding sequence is TGTGCCACCAGCAGAGTAGAGCAGGGGGAGCTGTTTTTT.

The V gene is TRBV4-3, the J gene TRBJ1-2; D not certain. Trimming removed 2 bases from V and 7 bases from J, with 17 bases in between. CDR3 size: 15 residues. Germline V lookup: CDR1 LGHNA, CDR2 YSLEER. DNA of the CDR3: TGCGCCAGCAGCCAAATGGAAGAACTAGGAGGTGGCTACACCTTC. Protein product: CASSQMEELGGGYTF.

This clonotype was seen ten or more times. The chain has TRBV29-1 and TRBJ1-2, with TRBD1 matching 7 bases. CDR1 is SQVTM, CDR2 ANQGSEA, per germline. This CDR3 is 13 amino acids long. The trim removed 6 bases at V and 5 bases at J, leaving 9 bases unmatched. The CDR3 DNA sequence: TGCAGCGTCAAACACCGGGACAGATATGGCTACACCTTC. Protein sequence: CSVKHRDRYGYTF.

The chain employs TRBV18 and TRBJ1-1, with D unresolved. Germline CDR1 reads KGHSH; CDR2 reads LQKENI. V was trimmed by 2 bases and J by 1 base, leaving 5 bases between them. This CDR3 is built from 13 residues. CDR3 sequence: CASSPLQNTEAFF. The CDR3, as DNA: TGTGCCAGCTCACCATTACAGAACACTGAAGCTTTCTTT.

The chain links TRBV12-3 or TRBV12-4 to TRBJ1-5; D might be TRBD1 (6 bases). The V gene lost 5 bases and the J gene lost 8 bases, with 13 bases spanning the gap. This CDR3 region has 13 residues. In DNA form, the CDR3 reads TGTGCCAGCAGTCGAACAGGGACGGAGCCCCAGCATTTT. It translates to CASSRTGTEPQHF.

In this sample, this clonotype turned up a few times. The CDR3 DNA follows: TGTGCCAGCAGTATCCAGGGGGACACTGAAGCTTTCTTT. It is translated as CASSIQGDTEAFF. This sequence joins TRBV6-5 and TRBJ1-1; 7 nucleotides match TRBD1. This CDR3 spans 13 amino acids. Per the germline V gene, CDR1 is MNHEY and CDR2 is SVGAGI. V was pared by 5 bases and J by 3 bases, with 3 bases of the junction left unmatched.

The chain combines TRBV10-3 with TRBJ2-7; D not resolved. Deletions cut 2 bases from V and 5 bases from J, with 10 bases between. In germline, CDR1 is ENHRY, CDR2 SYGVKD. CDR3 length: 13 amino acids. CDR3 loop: CAISEGLLHEQYV. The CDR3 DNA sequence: TGTGCCATCAGTGAGGGCCTCTTGCACGAGCAGTACGTC.

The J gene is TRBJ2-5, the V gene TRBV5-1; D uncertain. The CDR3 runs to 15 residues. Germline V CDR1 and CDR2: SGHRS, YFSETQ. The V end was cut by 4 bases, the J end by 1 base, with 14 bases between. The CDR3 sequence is CASSTLVATQETQYF. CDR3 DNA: TGCGCCAGCAGCACCTTGGTGGCCACCCAAGAGACCCAGTACTTC.

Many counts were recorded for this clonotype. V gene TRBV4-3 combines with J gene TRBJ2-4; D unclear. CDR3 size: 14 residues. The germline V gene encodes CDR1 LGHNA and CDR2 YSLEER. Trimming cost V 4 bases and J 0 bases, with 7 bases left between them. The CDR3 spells CASSPQLAKNIQYF. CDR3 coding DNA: TGCGCCAGCAGCCCCCAGCTAGCCAAAAACATTCAGTACTTC.

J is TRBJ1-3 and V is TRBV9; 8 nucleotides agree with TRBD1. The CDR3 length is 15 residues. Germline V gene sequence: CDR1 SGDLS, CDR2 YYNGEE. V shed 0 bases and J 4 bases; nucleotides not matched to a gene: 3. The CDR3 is CASSVAGGEGNTIYF. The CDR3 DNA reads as TGTGCCAGCAGCGTAGCAGGGGGCGAGGGAAACACCATATATTTT.

The CDR3 coding sequence is TGTGCCAGCAGGCCCCGGAGAGGGGATGGGAAGGATACGCAGTATTTT. Amino acid sequence: CASRPRRGDGKDTQYF. The chain carries TRBV7-8 and TRBJ2-3; possibly TRBD1 or TRBD2 for D (5 bases each). There are 16 residues in the CDR3. From germline, CDR1 is SGHVS and CDR2 FQNEAQ. Trimming pared 6 bases from V and 6 bases from J, leaving 22 bases between.

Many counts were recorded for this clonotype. The CDR3 DNA is TGCGCCAGCAGCCAAATTACAGGCGAGCAGTACTTC. Protein: CASSQITGEQYF. The chain joins TRBV4-3 to TRBJ2-7, with a possible D match to TRBD1 (5 bases). The CDR3 length is 12 residues. The germline V gene encodes CDR1 LGHNA and CDR2 YSLEER. V was pared by 2 bases and J by 6 bases, with 8 bases between.

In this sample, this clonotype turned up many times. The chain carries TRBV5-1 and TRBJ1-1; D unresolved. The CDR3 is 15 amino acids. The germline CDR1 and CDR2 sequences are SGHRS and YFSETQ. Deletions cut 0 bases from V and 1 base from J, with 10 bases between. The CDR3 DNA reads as TGCGCCAGCAGCTTGGCCCAGCGGGCGAACACTGAAGCTTTCTTT. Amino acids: CASSLAQRANTEAFF.

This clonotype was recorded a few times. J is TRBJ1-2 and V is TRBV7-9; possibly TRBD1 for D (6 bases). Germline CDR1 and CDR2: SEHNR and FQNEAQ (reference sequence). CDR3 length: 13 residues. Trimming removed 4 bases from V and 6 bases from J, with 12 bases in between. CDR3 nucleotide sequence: TGTGCCAGCAGCTCAACAGGGTATAATGGCTACACCTTC. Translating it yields CASSSTGYNGYTF.

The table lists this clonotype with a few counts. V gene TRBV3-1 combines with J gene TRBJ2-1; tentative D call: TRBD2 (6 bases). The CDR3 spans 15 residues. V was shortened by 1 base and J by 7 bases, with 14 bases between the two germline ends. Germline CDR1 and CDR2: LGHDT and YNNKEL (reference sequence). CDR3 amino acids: CASSQASGLFNEQFF. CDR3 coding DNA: TGTGCCAGCAGCCAAGCGAGCGGGCTGTTTAATGAGCAGTTCTTC.

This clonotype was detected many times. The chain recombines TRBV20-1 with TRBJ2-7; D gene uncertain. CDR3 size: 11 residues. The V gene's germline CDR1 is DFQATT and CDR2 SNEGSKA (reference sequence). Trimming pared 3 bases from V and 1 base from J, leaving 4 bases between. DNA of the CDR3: TGCAGTGCTAGTGGATCCTACGAGCAGTACTTC. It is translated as CSASGSYEQYF.

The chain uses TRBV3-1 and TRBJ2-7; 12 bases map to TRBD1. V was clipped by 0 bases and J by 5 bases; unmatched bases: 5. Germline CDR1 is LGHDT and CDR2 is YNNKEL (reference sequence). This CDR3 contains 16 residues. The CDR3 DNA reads TGTGCCAGCAGCCAAGATGGGGGACAGGGGGCTAACGAGCAGTACTTC. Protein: CASSQDGGQGANEQYF.

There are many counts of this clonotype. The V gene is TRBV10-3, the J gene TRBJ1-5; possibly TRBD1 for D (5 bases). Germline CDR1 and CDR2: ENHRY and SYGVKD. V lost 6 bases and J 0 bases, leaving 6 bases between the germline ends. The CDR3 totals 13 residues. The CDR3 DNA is TGTGCCATCAGCAGGGATAGCAATCAGCCCCAGCATTTT. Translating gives CAISRDSNQPQHF.

The CDR3 is CSVASLAGATDTQYF. The DNA of the CDR3 is TGCAGCGTTGCTTCCCTAGCGGGGGCCACAGATACGCAGTATTTT. J is TRBJ2-3 and V is TRBV29-1, with 10 nucleotides matching TRBD2. The V gene's germline CDR1 is SQVTM and CDR2 ANQGSEA. J was trimmed by 2 bases and V by 4 bases; bases with no gene match: 6. The CDR3 spans 15 residues.

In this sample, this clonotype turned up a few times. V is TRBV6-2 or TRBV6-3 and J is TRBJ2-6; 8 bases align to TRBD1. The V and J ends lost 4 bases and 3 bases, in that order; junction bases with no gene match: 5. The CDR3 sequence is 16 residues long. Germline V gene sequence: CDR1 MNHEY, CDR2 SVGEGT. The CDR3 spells CASSSTTGGGANVLTF. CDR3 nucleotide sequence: TGTGCCAGCAGTTCTACCACAGGGGGTGGGGCCAACGTCCTGACTTTC.

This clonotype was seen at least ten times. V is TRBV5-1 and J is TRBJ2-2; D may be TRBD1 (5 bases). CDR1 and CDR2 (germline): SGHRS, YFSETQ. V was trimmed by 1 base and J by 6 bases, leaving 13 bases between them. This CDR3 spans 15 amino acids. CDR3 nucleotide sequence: TGCGCCAGCAGCTTGTTAGAACAGGTGTCCGGGGAGCTGTTTTTT. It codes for CASSLLEQVSGELFF.

The CDR3: CASSLTRDGSLAGELFF. As DNA, the CDR3 is TGTGCCAGCAGCTTAACCAGGGACGGTTCCTTGGCCGGGGAGCTGTTTTTT. The V and J genes are TRBV7-3 and TRBJ2-2; either TRBD1 or TRBD2 may fit D (5 bases each). The CDR3 is 17 residues long. Per germline, CDR1 SGHTA and CDR2 FQGTGA. Trimming stripped 0 bases from V and 6 bases from J, with 17 bases between.